What follows describes a single T cell receptor beta chain. Sequenced by immunoSEQ multiplex PCR; TCRdb stores in-frame clones only, minus some. The table includes about 110,000 clones, approximately 80% detected once. These data originate in a study of blood T cell repertoires in COVID-19. Study context: From the United States, Italy and Spain came samples of acute and convalescent COVID-19. In each case, the material was cDNA or gDNA derived from T cells, B-cell-depleted T cells, or PBMCs.

The length of the CDR3 is 15 residues. CDR1 is SNHLY and CDR2 is FYNNEI in the germline V gene. Trimming stripped 8 bases from V and 4 bases from J, with 20 bases between. The V call is TRBV2, the J call TRBJ1-2, with a tentative D call TRBD1 (6 bases). Specimen: peripheral blood. The TCR originated in a woman between 35 and 50 years old with acute or convalescent COVID-19. The CDR3 nucleotides read TGTGCCAGCCGAAGAGGGGGAGAGGGGACCTATGGCTACACCTTC. It encodes CASRRGGEGTYGYTF.